Below, 2 T cell receptor beta chains from the same sample are listed, as sequenced in a study of beta chain features in type 1 diabetes. Study-wide findings and caveats: Moderate but significant shortening of TCRB CDR3s was recorded in all four CD4+ subsets from Type 1 diabetes patients.

No antigen is known for these receptors. All of the isolated RNA was reverse transcribed, so expressed TCRB transcripts were sequenced. Profiling relied on immunoSEQ multiplex PCR, and the TCRdb table lists in-frame clones only, not all of them. The data show about 170,000 clones, with approximately 7.8% seen just once and 0.94% held by the top ten. Sequencing input: central memory CD4+ T cells from blood. The receptors come from a woman in her thirties or forties with type 1 diabetes.

This clone was picked up many times. The chain links TRBV4-3 to TRBJ2-3; 9 bases are a match to TRBD2. V gave up 3 bases and J gave up 2 bases; unmatched junction bases: 15. CDR3 length: 19 amino acids. CDR1 and CDR2 from the germline V gene are LGHNA and YSLEER. CDR3 coding DNA: TGCGCCAGCAGCCAGGACTCCGTCAGATCTAGCGGGAACACAGATACGCAGTATTTT. Translation: CASSQDSVRSSGNTDTQYF.

In its sample, this clone was seen a few times. This sequence joins TRBV6-6 and TRBJ1-2; possibly TRBD1 for D (5 bases). This CDR3 contains 12 residues. With 6 bases removed from V and 8 bases from J, the gap between germline ends came to 13 bases. Germline values: CDR1 MNHNY, CDR2 SVGAGI (reference sequence). CDR3 DNA: TGTGCCAGCAGCCTCCGGGGGGGAGGCTACACCTTC. Protein sequence: CASSLRGGGYTF.